This T cell receptor beta chain stems from a study of Ad26.COV2.S vaccination and SARS-CoV-2 variants. Whole-study results and caveats: It was vaccine recipients, not placebo recipients, who had the higher spike-specific TCR breadth.

Stated treatment: some 20 received Ad26.COV2.S at low or high dose, single or two shots; a few received placebo; per-sample allocation not given. Day 63 following the first vaccine or placebo injection was when the samples were taken. The CDR3 is made up of 16 amino acids. The V gene's germline CDR1 is MGHRA and CDR2 YSYEKL. After removal of 0 bases from V and 5 bases from J, the junction contained 7 bases not matched to a gene. Measured with immunoSEQ multiplex PCR; TCRdb has only the in-frame clones, and not every one. Of some 340,000 clones in the sample, 85% are singletons; the top ten hold 2% to 2.5%. To note about this clone: Its antigen remains unidentified.

The genes are TRBV4-1 and TRBJ2-5; 9 positions match TRBD1. This receptor was taken from a person aged 18-65 years who received the Ad26.COV2.S COVID-19 vaccine or a placebo. The sample was peripheral blood, taken in a trial of Ad26.COV2.S vaccine versus placebo. CDR3 sequence (DNA): TGCGCCAGCAGCCAAGAAGGGACAGGGAATGGGGAGACCCAGTACTTC. Encoded protein: CASSQEGTGNGETQYF.